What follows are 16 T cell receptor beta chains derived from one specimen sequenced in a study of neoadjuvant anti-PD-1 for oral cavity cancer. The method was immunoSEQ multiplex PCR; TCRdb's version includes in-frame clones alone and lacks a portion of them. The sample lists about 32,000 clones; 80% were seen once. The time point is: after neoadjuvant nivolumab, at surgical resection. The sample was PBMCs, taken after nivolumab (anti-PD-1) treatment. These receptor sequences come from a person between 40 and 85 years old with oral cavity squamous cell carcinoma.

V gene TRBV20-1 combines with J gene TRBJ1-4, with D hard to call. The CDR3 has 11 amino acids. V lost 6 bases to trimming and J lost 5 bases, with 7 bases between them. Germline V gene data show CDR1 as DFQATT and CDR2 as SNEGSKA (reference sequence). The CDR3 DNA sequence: TGCAGTGCCCCCGACAATGAAAAACTGTTTTTT. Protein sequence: CSAPDNEKLFF.

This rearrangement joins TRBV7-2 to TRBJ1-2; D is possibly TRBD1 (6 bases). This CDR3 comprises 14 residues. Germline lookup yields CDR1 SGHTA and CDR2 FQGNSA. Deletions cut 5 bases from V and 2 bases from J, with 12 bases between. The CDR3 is CASSPGTRNYGYTF. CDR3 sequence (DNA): TGTGCCAGCAGCCCCGGGACACGCAACTATGGCTACACCTTC.

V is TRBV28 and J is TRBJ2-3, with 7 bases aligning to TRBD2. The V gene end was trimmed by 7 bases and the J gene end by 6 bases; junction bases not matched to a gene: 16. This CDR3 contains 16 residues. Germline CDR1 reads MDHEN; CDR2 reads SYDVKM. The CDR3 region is CASTAGENPTTDTQYF. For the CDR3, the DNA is TGTGCCAGCACGGCGGGGGAGAATCCCACTACTGATACGCAGTATTTT.

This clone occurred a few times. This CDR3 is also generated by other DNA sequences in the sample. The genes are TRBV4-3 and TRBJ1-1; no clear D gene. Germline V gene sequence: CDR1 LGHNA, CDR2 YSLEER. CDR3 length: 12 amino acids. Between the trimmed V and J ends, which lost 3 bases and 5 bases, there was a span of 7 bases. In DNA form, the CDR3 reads TGCGCCAGCAGCCAGGGGAGGACTGAAGCTTTCTTT. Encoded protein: CASSQGRTEAFF.

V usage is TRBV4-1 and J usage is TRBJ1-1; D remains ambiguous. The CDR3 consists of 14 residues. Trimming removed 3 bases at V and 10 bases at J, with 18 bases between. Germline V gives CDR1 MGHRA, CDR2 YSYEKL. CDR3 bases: TGCGCCAGCAGCCAGGAAATATCTTCATGGGGAGCTTTCTTT. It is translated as CASSQEISSWGAFF.

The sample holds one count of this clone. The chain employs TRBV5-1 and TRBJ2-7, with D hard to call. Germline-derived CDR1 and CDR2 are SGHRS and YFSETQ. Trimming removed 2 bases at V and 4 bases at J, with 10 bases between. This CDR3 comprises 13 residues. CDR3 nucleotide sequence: TGCGCCAGCAGCTTCTCCCCCCAGTACGAGCAGTACTTC. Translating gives CASSFSPQYEQYF. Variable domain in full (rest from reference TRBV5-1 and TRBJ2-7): KAGVTQTPRYLIKTRGQQVTLSCSPISGHRSVSWYQQTPGQGLQFLFEYFSETQRNKGNFPGRFSGRQFSNSRSEMNVSTLELGDSALYLCASSFSPQYEQYFGPGTRLTVT.

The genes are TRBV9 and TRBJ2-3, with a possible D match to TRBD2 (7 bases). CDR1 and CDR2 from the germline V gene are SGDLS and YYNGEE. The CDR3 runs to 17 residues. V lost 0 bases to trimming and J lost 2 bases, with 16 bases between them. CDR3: CASSVAGGGPHTDTQYF. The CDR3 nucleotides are TGTGCCAGCAGCGTAGCAGGCGGGGGCCCTCACACAGATACGCAGTATTTT.

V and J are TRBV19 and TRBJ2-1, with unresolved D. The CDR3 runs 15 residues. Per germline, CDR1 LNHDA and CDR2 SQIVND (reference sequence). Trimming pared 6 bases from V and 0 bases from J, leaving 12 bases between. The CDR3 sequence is CASSRTGSSYNEQFF. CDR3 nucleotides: TGTGCCAGTAGCCGGACGGGTAGCTCCTACAATGAGCAGTTCTTC.

The CDR3 DNA reads as TGTGCCAGCAGTCACACCCAGGGATACTACGAGCAGTACTTC. Translating gives CASSHTQGYYEQYF. The chain carries TRBV28 and TRBJ2-7; weak D call: TRBD1 (5 bases). Germline assignment: CDR1 MDHEN and CDR2 SYDVKM. CDR3 length equals 14 residues. V dropped 5 bases and J dropped 3 bases, with 14 bases sitting between them.

The CDR3 nucleotides read TGTGCCAGCTCCTTCCGAAGGAGGGGCCACGAGCAGTACTTC. Translation gives CASSFRRRGHEQYF. This chain joins TRBV27 and TRBJ2-7, with a possible D match to TRBD2 (6 bases). Per the germline V gene, CDR1 is MNHEY and CDR2 is SMNVEV (reference sequence). The V end was cut by 8 bases, the J end by 5 bases, with 19 bases between. CDR3 length: 14 amino acids.

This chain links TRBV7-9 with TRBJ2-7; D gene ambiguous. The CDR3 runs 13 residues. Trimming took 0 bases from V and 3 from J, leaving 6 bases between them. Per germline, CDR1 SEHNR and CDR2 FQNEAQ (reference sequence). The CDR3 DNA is TGTGCCAGCAGCTTAGCGCCCCTCTACGAGCAGTACTTC. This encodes CASSLAPLYEQYF.

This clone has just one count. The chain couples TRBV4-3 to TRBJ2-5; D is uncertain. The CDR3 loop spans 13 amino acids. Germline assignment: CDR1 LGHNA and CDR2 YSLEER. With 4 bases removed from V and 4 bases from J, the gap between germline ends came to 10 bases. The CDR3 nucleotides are TGCGCCAGCAGCCCCCTTGCCGGAGAGACCCAGTACTTC. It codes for CASSPLAGETQYF.

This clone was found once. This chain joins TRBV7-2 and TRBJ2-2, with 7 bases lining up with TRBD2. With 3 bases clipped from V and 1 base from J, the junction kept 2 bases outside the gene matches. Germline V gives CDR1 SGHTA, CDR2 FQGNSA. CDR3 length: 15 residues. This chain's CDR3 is CASSLVAGNTGELFF. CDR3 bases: TGTGCCAGCAGCTTGGTAGCGGGGAACACCGGGGAGCTGTTTTTT. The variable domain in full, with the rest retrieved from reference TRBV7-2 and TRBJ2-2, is GAGVSQSPSNKVTEKGKDVELRCDPISGHTALYWYRQSLGQGLEFLIYFQGNSAPDKSGLPSDRFSAERTGGSVSTLTIQRTQQEDSAVYLCASSLVAGNTGELFFGEGSRLTVL.

The CDR3 spells CASTPLRGPTSGANVLTF. CDR3 bases: TGTGCCAGCACCCCTCTGCGGGGGCCGACCTCTGGGGCCAACGTCCTGACTTTC. This chain connects TRBV7-8 to TRBJ2-6, with D maybe TRBD2 (7 bases). Germline loops: CDR1 SGHVS, CDR2 FQNEAQ. The CDR3 covers 18 residues. V gave up 7 bases and J gave up 0 bases, with 19 bases separating them.

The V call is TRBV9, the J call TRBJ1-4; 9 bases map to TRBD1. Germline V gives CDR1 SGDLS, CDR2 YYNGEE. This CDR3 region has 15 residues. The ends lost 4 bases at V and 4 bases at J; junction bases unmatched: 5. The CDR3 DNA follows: TGTGCCAGCAGCCCTACGGGACAGGGTAATGAAAAACTGTTTTTT. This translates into CASSPTGQGNEKLFF.

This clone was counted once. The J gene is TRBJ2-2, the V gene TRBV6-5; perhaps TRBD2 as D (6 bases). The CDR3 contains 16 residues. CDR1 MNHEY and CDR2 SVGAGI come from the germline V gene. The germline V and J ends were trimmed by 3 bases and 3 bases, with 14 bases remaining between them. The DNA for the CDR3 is TGTGCCAGCAGTTATAGGTTGCAGCGGGACACCGGGGAGCTGTTTTTT. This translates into CASSYRLQRDTGELFF.